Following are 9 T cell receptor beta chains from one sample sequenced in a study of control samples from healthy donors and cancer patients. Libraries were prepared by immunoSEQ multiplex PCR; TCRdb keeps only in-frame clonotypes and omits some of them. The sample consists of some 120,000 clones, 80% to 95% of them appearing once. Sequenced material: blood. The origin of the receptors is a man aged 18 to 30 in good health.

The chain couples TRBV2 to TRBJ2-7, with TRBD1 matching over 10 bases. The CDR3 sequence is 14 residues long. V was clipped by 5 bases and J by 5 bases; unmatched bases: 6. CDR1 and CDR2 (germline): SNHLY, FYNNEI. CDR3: CASSTGTGVNEQYF. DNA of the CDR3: TGTGCCAGCAGTACCGGGACAGGGGTGAACGAGCAGTACTTC. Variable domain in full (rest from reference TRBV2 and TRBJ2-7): EPEVTQTPSHQVTQMGQEVILRCVPISNHLYFYWYRQILGQKVEFLVSFYNNEISEKSEIFDDQFSVERPDGSNFTLKIRSTKLEDSAMYFCASSTGTGVNEQYFGPGTRLTVT.

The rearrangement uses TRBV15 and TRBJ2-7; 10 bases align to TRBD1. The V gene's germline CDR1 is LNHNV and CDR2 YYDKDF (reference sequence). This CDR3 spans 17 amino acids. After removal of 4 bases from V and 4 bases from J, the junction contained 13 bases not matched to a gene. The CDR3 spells CATSNLDPGTGEYEQYF. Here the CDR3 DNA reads TGTGCCACCAGCAATCTCGACCCAGGGACAGGGGAATACGAGCAGTACTTC.

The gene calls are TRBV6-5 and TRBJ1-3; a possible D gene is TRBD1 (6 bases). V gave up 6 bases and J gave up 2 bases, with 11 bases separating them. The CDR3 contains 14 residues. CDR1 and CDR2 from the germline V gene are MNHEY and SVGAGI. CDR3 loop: CASSLGQTGNTIYF. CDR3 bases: TGTGCCAGCAGCCTCGGACAGACTGGAAACACCATATATTTT.

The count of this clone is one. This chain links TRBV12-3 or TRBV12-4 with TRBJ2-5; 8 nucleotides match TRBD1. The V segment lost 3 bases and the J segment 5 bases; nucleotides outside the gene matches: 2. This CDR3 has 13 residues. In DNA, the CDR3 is TGTGCCAGCAGTTTGAGACAGGGGGAGACCCAGTACTTC. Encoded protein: CASSLRQGETQYF.

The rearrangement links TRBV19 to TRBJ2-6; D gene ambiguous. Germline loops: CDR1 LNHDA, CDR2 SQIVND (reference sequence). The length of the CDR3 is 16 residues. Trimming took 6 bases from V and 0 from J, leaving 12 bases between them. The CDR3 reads CASRPIPGSGANVLTF. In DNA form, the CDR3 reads TGTGCCAGTAGACCTATTCCGGGCTCTGGGGCCAACGTCCTGACTTTC. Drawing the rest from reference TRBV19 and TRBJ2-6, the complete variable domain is DGGITQSPKYLFRKEGQNVTLSCEQNLNHDAMYWYRQDPGQGLRLIYYSQIVNDFQKGDIAEGYSVSREKKESFPLTVTSAQKNPTAFYLCASRPIPGSGANVLTFGAGSRLTVL.

The DNA for the CDR3 is TGTGCCACCTCACAGACAGGGGAGTACACCGGGGAGCTGTTTTTT. Translated, it gives CATSQTGEYTGELFF. V gene TRBV19 combines with J gene TRBJ2-2, with 8 positions matching TRBD1. V shed 10 bases, J shed 3 bases, and the junction held 10 bases outside the gene matches. From germline, CDR1 is LNHDA and CDR2 SQIVND (reference sequence). This CDR3 comprises 15 residues.

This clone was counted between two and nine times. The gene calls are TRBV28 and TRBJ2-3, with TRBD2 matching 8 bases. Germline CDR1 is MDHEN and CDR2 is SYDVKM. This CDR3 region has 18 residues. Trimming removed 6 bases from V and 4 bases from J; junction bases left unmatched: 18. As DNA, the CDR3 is TGTGCCAGCAGAACACCCCCTGCGGGACTAGGCTTGGCAGATACGCAGTATTTT. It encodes CASRTPPAGLGLADTQYF.

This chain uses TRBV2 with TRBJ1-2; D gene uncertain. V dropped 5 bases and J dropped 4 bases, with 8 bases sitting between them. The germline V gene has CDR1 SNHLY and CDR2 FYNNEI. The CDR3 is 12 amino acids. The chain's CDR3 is CASSTEFYGYTF. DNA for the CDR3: TGTGCCAGCAGTACAGAGTTCTATGGCTACACCTTC.

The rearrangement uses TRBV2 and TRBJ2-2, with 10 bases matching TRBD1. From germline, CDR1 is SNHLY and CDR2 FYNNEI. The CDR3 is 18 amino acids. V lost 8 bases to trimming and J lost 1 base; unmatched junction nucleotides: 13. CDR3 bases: TGTGCCAGCGGAGGGGCGGACAGGGGGTTTGTGAACACCGGGGAGCTGTTTTTT. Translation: CASGGADRGFVNTGELFF.